These 22 T cell receptor beta chains originate from one sample sequenced in a study of blood T cell repertoires in COVID-19. Method: immunoSEQ multiplex PCR; TCRdb's copy keeps in-frame clones and lacks some. The data show 300,000 or so clones, with 80% to 90% seen just once and 1% held by the top ten. Material: peripheral blood. These receptors were collected from a man in his fifties with active or convalescent COVID-19.

V is TRBV28 and J is TRBJ1-3; D not resolved. CDR1 is MDHEN and CDR2 is SYDVKM in the germline V gene. V was pared by 4 bases and J by 8 bases, with 18 bases between. The CDR3 has 15 amino acids. In DNA, the CDR3 is TGTGCCAGCAGTTCGCCAGGAACTTCGACATACACCATATATTTT. Translated, it gives CASSSPGTSTYTIYF.

V usage is TRBV29-1 and J usage is TRBJ1-1; D is unclear. The CDR3 consists of 14 residues. V lost 2 bases to trimming and J lost 0 bases, with 10 bases between them. Germline-derived CDR1 and CDR2 are SQVTM and ANQGSEA. This chain's CDR3 is CSVESGTMNTEAFF. CDR3 bases: TGCAGCGTTGAAAGCGGTACCATGAACACTGAAGCTTTCTTT.

The rearrangement uses TRBV28 and TRBJ1-1, with TRBD1 identical over 10 bases. Germline V gives CDR1 MDHEN, CDR2 SYDVKM. V lost 8 bases and J lost 4; bases outside the gene matches: 7. The CDR3 runs to 14 residues. CDR3 nucleotide sequence: TGTGCCAGCCAACGACGGACAGGGGGCACTGAAGCTTTCTTT. Translation gives CASQRRTGGTEAFF.

The rearrangement joins TRBV6-5 to TRBJ1-2; tentative D call: TRBD1 (5 bases). CDR1 is MNHEY, CDR2 SVGAGI, per germline. CDR3 length: 13 residues. Trimming shortened V by 5 bases and J by 2 bases, and 9 bases separated the two germline ends. CDR3 nucleotides: TGTGCCAGCAGTCCTGACAGCAACTATGGCTACACCTTC. It codes for CASSPDSNYGYTF.

This clone is a singleton in its sample. The gene calls are TRBV24-1 and TRBJ2-1; D gene unclear. Germline values: CDR1 KGHDR, CDR2 SFDVKD. Deletions cut 0 bases from V and 10 bases from J, with 15 bases between. There are 15 residues in the CDR3. CDR3 region: CATSDLRLSGSEQFF. DNA of the CDR3: TGTGCCACCAGTGATTTGCGACTTTCGGGTTCAGAGCAGTTCTTC.

The chain has TRBV9 and TRBJ1-1; TRBD1 might be the D (6 bases). Germline CDR1 reads SGDLS; CDR2 reads YYNGEE. V shed 4 bases and J shed 1 base, with 11 bases lying between them. The CDR3 is 14 residues long. The CDR3 spells CASSPSGQNTEAFF. The CDR3 DNA follows: TGTGCCAGCAGCCCGTCGGGACAGAACACTGAAGCTTTCTTT.

This sequence joins TRBV4-3 and TRBJ2-2; D call uncertain. V lost 0 bases to trimming and J lost 0 bases, with 11 bases between them. Germline CDR1 is LGHNA and CDR2 is YSLEER. CDR3 length equals 17 residues. CDR3: CASSQDTRQANTGELFF. The CDR3 DNA reads TGCGCCAGCAGCCAAGATACTCGACAAGCGAACACCGGGGAGCTGTTTTTT.

The V and J genes are TRBV9 and TRBJ2-7, with D maybe TRBD1 (5 bases). The V gene lost 1 base and the J gene lost 2 bases, with 10 bases spanning the gap. The germline V gene encodes CDR1 SGDLS and CDR2 YYNGEE. CDR3 size: 14 residues. DNA for the CDR3: TGTGCCAGCAGCGTATTAGGGGTACCCTACGAGCAGTACTTC. Its protein is CASSVLGVPYEQYF.

Here the CDR3 DNA reads TGTGCCAGCAGTGAACGGGGAGGCGAGCAGTACTTC. Amino acid sequence: CASSERGGEQYF. This rearrangement joins TRBV2 to TRBJ2-7; perhaps TRBD2 as D (6 bases). The CDR3 extends over 12 amino acids. The V and J ends lost 2 bases and 6 bases respectively, with 8 bases between them. CDR1 and CDR2 from the germline V gene are SNHLY and FYNNEI.

The J gene is TRBJ1-5, the V gene TRBV19; 9 bases are shared with TRBD1. Germline CDR1 LNHDA, CDR2 SQIVND (reference sequence). Losses at the gene ends were 11 bases for V and 7 bases for J; bases not matched to a gene: 9. The CDR3 loop spans 13 amino acids. CDR3 coding DNA: TGTGCCTGCTCCGGGACAGGGCCGCAGCCCCAGCATTTT. Translated, it gives CACSGTGPQPQHF.

This chain connects TRBV7-9 to TRBJ2-1; 7 nucleotides match TRBD1. The trim removed 5 bases at V and 4 bases at J, leaving 8 bases unmatched. This CDR3 contains 15 residues. CDR1 and CDR2 from the germline V gene are SEHNR and FQNEAQ (reference sequence). Here the CDR3 DNA reads TGTGCCAGCAGCCGAGGACAGGTATTATACAATGAGCAGTTCTTC. It yields the protein CASSRGQVLYNEQFF.

V gene TRBV2 combines with J gene TRBJ1-6, with TRBD1 as a possible D gene (5 bases). The ends were cut back, 4 bases at V and 0 bases at J, with 10 bases in the middle. The CDR3 extends over 16 amino acids. Per germline, CDR1 SNHLY and CDR2 FYNNEI. CDR3: CASSADSNSYNSPLHF. The DNA of the CDR3 is TGTGCCAGCAGTGCAGACAGCAACTCCTATAATTCACCCCTCCACTTT.

The rearrangement joins TRBV7-3 to TRBJ2-7, with no clear D. The CDR3 length is 12 residues. Germline CDR1 reads SGHTA; CDR2 reads FQGTGA. Deletions cut 6 bases from V and 5 bases from J, with 11 bases between. The CDR3 DNA follows: TGTGCCAGCAGGTCTATAGGAGACGAGCAGTACTTC. Its translation is CASRSIGDEQYF. The whole variable domain, filled in from reference TRBV7-3 and TRBJ2-7, reads GAGVSQTPSNKVTEKGKYVELRCDPISGHTALYWYRQSLGQGPEFLIYFQGTGAADDSGLPNDRFFAVRPEGSVSTLKIQRTERGDSAVYLCASRSIGDEQYFGPGTRLTVT.

This clone was seen once. The CDR3, as DNA: TGTGCCAGCAGCTTCCTGGGGGCTGACTACACCTTC. Protein sequence: CASSFLGADYTF. This chain links TRBV7-2 with TRBJ1-2, with D perhaps matching TRBD1 (6 bases). This CDR3 is built from 12 residues. Germline values: CDR1 SGHTA, CDR2 FQGNSA. Trimming pared 3 bases from V and 10 bases from J, leaving 12 bases between.

This rearrangement joins TRBV10-3 to TRBJ1-2, with D maybe TRBD1 (5 bases). The germline CDR1 and CDR2 sequences are ENHRY and SYGVKD. The V gene lost 2 bases and the J gene lost 4 bases, with 8 bases spanning the gap. The CDR3 length is 13 residues. The CDR3 DNA reads TGTGCCATCAGTGAGGGCGGGGCCTATGGCTACACCTTC. Protein sequence: CAISEGGAYGYTF.

This clone was seen only a few times. V and J are TRBV10-1 and TRBJ2-7, with D uncertain. V dropped 2 bases and J dropped 3 bases, with 8 bases sitting between them. From germline, CDR1 is WNHNN and CDR2 SYGVQD (reference sequence). The length of the CDR3 is 13 residues. The CDR3 DNA sequence: TGCGCCAGCAGTGAGGCCGCGAGCTACGAGCAGTACTTC. As protein: CASSEAASYEQYF.

This chain connects TRBV7-9 to TRBJ2-2; D possibly corresponds to TRBD2 (5 bases). V was trimmed by 5 bases and J by 6 bases, leaving 13 bases between them. Germline assignment: CDR1 SEHNR and CDR2 FQNEAQ (reference sequence). The CDR3 runs 14 residues. The CDR3 sequence: CASSLSSGSGELFF. The CDR3 DNA is TGTGCCAGCAGCCTTAGTTCGGGGTCCGGGGAGCTGTTTTTT. Supplemented by reference TRBV7-9 and TRBJ2-2, the full variable domain reads DTGVSQNPRHKITKRGQNVTFRCDPISEHNRLYWYRQTLGQGPEFLTYFQNEAQLEKSRLLSDRFSAERPKGSFSTLEIQRTEQGDSAMYLCASSLSSGSGELFFGEGSRLTVL.

The chain has TRBV18 and TRBJ1-1; D perhaps matches TRBD1 (6 bases). This CDR3 has 17 amino acids. The V and J ends lost 0 bases and 5 bases respectively, with 19 bases between them. Germline V lookup: CDR1 KGHSH, CDR2 LQKENI. The CDR3 nucleotides read TGTGCCAGCTCACCACCCTCGATGGGCAGGGGAAGGACTGAAGCTTTCTTT. Amino acids: CASSPPSMGRGRTEAFF.

This chain connects TRBV4-1 to TRBJ2-6; 7 nucleotides match TRBD1. J was trimmed by 1 base and V by 4 bases; bases with no gene match: 4. The V gene's germline CDR1 is MGHRA and CDR2 YSYEKL. This CDR3 is built from 16 residues. The CDR3 sequence: CASSPSGGSGANVLTF. The DNA for the CDR3 is TGCGCCAGCAGCCCCTCAGGGGGATCTGGGGCCAACGTCCTGACTTTC.

This clone was seen once. CDR3 region: CASSRDYRNTGELFF. The CDR3 coding sequence is TGTGCCAGCAGCCGGGACTACAGGAACACCGGGGAGCTGTTTTTT. The gene calls are TRBV7-8 and TRBJ2-2, with 7 positions matching TRBD2. V was clipped by 5 bases and J by 1 base; unmatched bases: 4. This CDR3 contains 15 residues. The V gene's germline CDR1 is SGHVS and CDR2 FQNEAQ.

This chain uses TRBV30 with TRBJ2-3, with a possible D match to TRBD2 (5 bases). Germline CDR1 is GTSNPN and CDR2 is SVGIG (reference sequence). Trimming took 5 bases from V and 2 from J, leaving 14 bases between them. The CDR3 extends over 14 amino acids. This CDR3 is CAWSPRGPTDTQYF. Here the CDR3 DNA reads TGTGCCTGGTCGCCTAGAGGGCCCACAGATACGCAGTATTTT.

The chain uses TRBV19 and TRBJ1-5, with D possibly matching TRBD1 (6 bases). Trimming shortened V by 7 bases and J by 3 bases, and 13 bases separated the two germline ends. The CDR3 runs 14 residues. Per the germline V gene, CDR1 is LNHDA and CDR2 is SQIVND (reference sequence). CDR3 DNA: TGTGCCAGTACCCTCAGGGGTCCCAATCAGCCCCAGCATTTT. Translating gives CASTLRGPNQPQHF.